This is a list of T cell receptor beta chains from one sample in a study of human CD8 memory T cell subsets. After re-calling the 5' RACE reads, TCRdb lists one entry per CDR3 protein, DNA absent. This listing includes 9,500 to 13,000 distinct CDR3 sequences. Material: CD8+ T cells from PBMCs. Receptors originate from a human donor in good health. Both conserved end residues are part of each CDR3. Rows give clone size only sometimes, using once, few, many, or a class for an expanded clone.

cdr3_aa,j_call,clone_size,v_call
CASSYNDRGPRGTEAFF,TRBJ1-1,.,TRBV5-1
CASSSTGLYSPLHF,TRBJ1-6,medium-sized,TRBV7-9
CASSQRAEAPQETQYF,TRBJ2-5,.,TRBV11-3
CASSPGADYEQYF,TRBJ2-7,.,TRBV27
CASSPRGQANYGYTF,TRBJ1-2,medium-sized,TRBV11-2
CASSLTANTGELFF,TRBJ2-2,.,TRBV5-4
CASSLIQGNQPQHF,TRBJ1-5,medium-sized,TRBV28
CASSTSSGGASEQFF,TRBJ2-1,.,TRBV12-3/TRBV12-4
CASSYSSGINEQFF,TRBJ2-1,.,TRBV6-5
CASSQEGGGKGDTEAFF,TRBJ1-1,.,TRBV4-1
CAISDRGNTGELFF,TRBJ2-2,medium-sized,TRBV10-3
CASSGDPGRGFSYEQYF,TRBJ2-7,.,TRBV7-9
CSASSPQLAGGSHEQYF,TRBJ2-7,.,TRBV20-1
CSARDFGGDPKHEAFF,TRBJ1-1,.,TRBV20-1
CASSSDFYEQYF,TRBJ2-7,.,TRBV7-8
CASSQGTGLIADTQYF,TRBJ2-3,.,TRBV4-1
CASSQDGLSSDEQFF,TRBJ2-1,.,TRBV4-1
CSVGGKEGRPFYEQYF,TRBJ2-7,medium-sized,TRBV29-1
CSASGSPSSYNEQFF,TRBJ2-1,medium-sized,TRBV29-1
CSANTPGLAELADTQYF,TRBJ2-3,medium-sized,TRBV20-1
CSAKPQGAYYGYTF,TRBJ1-2,.,TRBV20-1
CASSLDSFTYEQYF,TRBJ2-7,medium-sized,TRBV5-1
CASSLPSAPDTQYF,TRBJ2-3,.,TRBV12-3/TRBV12-4
CASSADGNYGYTF,TRBJ1-2,.,TRBV9
CASSLASGGYTEAFF,TRBJ1-1,.,TRBV5-1
CASSLGDSTYEQYF,TRBJ2-7,.,TRBV14
CASSPDSSYNEQFF,TRBJ2-1,medium-sized,TRBV3-1